Below, one T cell receptor beta chain is given with its context. Authors' methods: The authors estimated nucleated cell counts from reference gene primer amplification. TCRdb's table, derived via immunoSEQ multiplex PCR, lists solely in-frame clones and lacks some. The DNA gave D and trimming, while V, J and clone size come from that table. The table has approximately 290,000 clones, roughly 84% seen once. During active infection, Seattle patients enrolled and were then monitored through disease. This sample was included in a study of blood T cell repertoires in COVID-19. Sample: peripheral blood. This TCR was sampled from a person between 70 and 80 years old with COVID-19, enrolled during active disease.

The CDR3 is CASSPVGAPGSPLHF. As DNA, the CDR3 is TGTGCCAGCTCACCAGTAGGGGCCCCGGGTTCACCCCTCCACTTT. V gene TRBV18 combines with J gene TRBJ1-6, with TRBD1 as a possible D gene (5 bases). Germline CDR1 is KGHSH and CDR2 is LQKENI. The ends were cut back, 2 bases at V and 9 bases at J, with 14 bases in the middle. This CDR3 is built from 15 residues.